This T cell receptor beta chain was found in a study of CD8 T cells in Susac syndrome. This clonotype appeared once. From blood CD8+ and CD4+ T cells, TCR beta sequences were generated. It was negative isolation that provided the CD8+ and CD4+ T cells, whereas TEMRA cells were enriched by FACS. The germline gives CDR1 PRHDT, CDR2 FYEKMQ (reference sequence). Trimming took off 7 bases at V and 2 bases at J, with 15 bases between the two ends. The CDR3 has 14 amino acids. When the RNA was reverse transcribed, random hexamers were used with an input of about 0.5 to 1 ug. Using its own MiXCR run on the immunoSEQ multiplex PCR reads, TCRdb lists one record per CDR3 protein. The sample lists about 120,000 distinct CDR3 sequences; approximately 96% were seen once.

The rearrangement uses TRBV13 and TRBJ2-7; D is perhaps TRBD2 (6 bases). The specimen sequenced was CD8+ T cells from PBMCs. This TCR came from a human donor with Susac syndrome. The CDR3 region is CASTKGLTTYEQYF. In DNA, the CDR3 is TGTGCCAGCACCAAAGGACTAACCACCTACGAGCAGTACTTC.